Below, one T cell receptor beta chain is given with its context. CDR3 length equals 15 residues. CDR1 MNHNY and CDR2 SVGAGI come from the germline V gene (reference sequence). Deletions cut 2 bases from V and 9 bases from J, with 20 bases between. The data were taken from a study of T cell changes during pregnancy in multiple sclerosis. TCRdb's table, derived via immunoSEQ multiplex PCR, lists solely in-frame clones and lacks some. The sample yields under 100,000 clones, 90% to 95% seen once. Sample: peripheral blood, taken in the second trimester of pregnancy. This sequence originates from a female donor with multiple sclerosis, enrolled in a pregnancy study. This chain joins TRBV6-6 and TRBJ2-7, with D perhaps TRBD1 (6 bases). The CDR3 DNA sequence: TGTGCCAGCAGTTACGGGACAACCTCATTGCGTGGGCAGTACTTC. Translated, it gives CASSYGTTSLRGQYF.